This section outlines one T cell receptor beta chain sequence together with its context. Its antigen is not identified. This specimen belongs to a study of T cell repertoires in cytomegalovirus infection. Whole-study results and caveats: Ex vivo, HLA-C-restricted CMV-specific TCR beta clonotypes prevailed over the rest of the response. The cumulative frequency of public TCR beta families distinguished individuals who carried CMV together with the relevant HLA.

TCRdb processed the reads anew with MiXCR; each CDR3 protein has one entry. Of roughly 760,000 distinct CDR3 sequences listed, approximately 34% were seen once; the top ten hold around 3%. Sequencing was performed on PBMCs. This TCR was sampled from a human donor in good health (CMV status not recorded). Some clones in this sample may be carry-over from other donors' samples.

This CDR3 is CASSLEGSQNQPQHF. The CDR3 DNA reads TGTGCCAGCAGTTTGGAGGGTTCCCAAAATCAGCCCCAGCATTTT. The V call is TRBV12-3 or TRBV12-4, the J call TRBJ1-5; D is unresolved. With 3 bases removed from V and 4 bases from J, the gap between germline ends came to 13 bases. CDR3 length equals 15 residues.